The 8 T cell receptor beta chains given below trace back to one sample, sequenced in a study of T cells after yellow fever vaccination. TCRdb ran MiXCR on the 5' RACE reads and lists one entry per CDR3 protein. Of under 90,000 distinct CDR3 sequences detected, approximately 7% appear once; the ten largest clones hold roughly 35%. The source material was CD8+ T cells sorted from PBMCs, sampled roughly 47 days after the first yellow fever vaccination. The receptors come from a young man who received the YFV17D yellow fever vaccine.

CDR3 in amino acids: CASSLESGLGYEQYV. The CDR3 DNA reads TGTGCCAGCAGCTTAGAGTCAGGCCTGGGGTACGAGCAGTACGTC. The J gene is TRBJ2-7, the V gene TRBV7-8; D gene uncertain. This CDR3 comprises 15 residues. V lost 1 base and J 4 bases, leaving 14 bases between the germline ends. Germline V gives CDR1 SGHVS, CDR2 FQNEAQ.

This clonotype was recorded at least ten times. The chain joins TRBV5-8 to TRBJ2-5; D not resolved. Trimming took 1 base from V and 3 from J, leaving 7 bases between them. Looked up from germline, CDR1 is SGHTS and CDR2 is YDEGEE. CDR3 length: 13 amino acids. CDR3 DNA sequence: TGTGCCAGCAGCTTGCGTGCAAAAGAGACCCAGTACTTC. This encodes CASSLRAKETQYF.

The chain uses TRBV9 and TRBJ2-5, with D possibly being TRBD1 or TRBD2 (5 bases each). The CDR3 loop spans 16 amino acids. CDR1 SGDLS and CDR2 YYNGEE come from the germline V gene. Trimming stripped 3 bases from V and 10 bases from J, with 25 bases between. The CDR3: CASSARGVAGQGGQYF. The DNA for the CDR3 is TGTGCCAGCAGCGCCCGAGGGGTCGCGGGCCAGGGCGGCCAGTACTTC.

This clonotype was counted ten times or more. DNA of the CDR3: TGCAGTGCTAGAGATTACCAGACCGGGGAGCTGTTTTTT. Translated, it gives CSARDYQTGELFF. The chain combines TRBV20-1 with TRBJ2-2; D gene uncertain. The CDR3 consists of 13 residues. V was shortened by 0 bases and J by 5 bases, with 7 bases between the two germline ends. Germline loops: CDR1 DFQATT, CDR2 SNEGSKA (reference sequence).

The rearrangement links TRBV10-3 to TRBJ2-1, with D perhaps matching TRBD2 (6 bases). The CDR3 loop spans 14 amino acids. Trimming cost V 6 bases and J 5 bases, with 14 bases left between them. The V gene's germline CDR1 is ENHRY and CDR2 SYGVKD. The CDR3 nucleotides are TGTGCCATCAGCCCCGGGGGACGCCACAATGAGCAGTTCTTC. This translates into CAISPGGRHNEQFF.

This clonotype was observed many times. This chain links TRBV4-3 with TRBJ2-5; TRBD2 matches at 12 bases. The germline gives CDR1 LGHNA, CDR2 YSLEER. CDR3 size: 16 residues. V shed 0 bases and J 4 bases; nucleotides not matched to a gene: 3. This CDR3 reads CASSQDPSGGAETQYF. Written as DNA, the CDR3 is TGCGCCAGCAGCCAAGATCCTAGCGGGGGGGCAGAGACCCAGTACTTC.

This clonotype was counted ten times or more. The rearrangement links TRBV9 to TRBJ2-7, with D unresolved. V lost 4 bases and J lost 0, with 11 bases in between. This CDR3 spans 14 amino acids. Germline V gene lookup returns CDR1 SGDLS and CDR2 YYNGEE. CDR3 DNA sequence: TGTGCCAGCAGCCCGAGCCTCAGCTCCTACGAGCAGTACGTC. Encoded protein: CASSPSLSSYEQYV.

The J gene is TRBJ2-7, the V gene TRBV15, with TRBD1 matching 9 bases. Germline V gene sequence: CDR1 LNHNV, CDR2 YYDKDF (reference sequence). Losses at the gene ends were 3 bases for V and 6 bases for J; bases not matched to a gene: 9. The CDR3 covers 15 residues. In DNA, the CDR3 is TGTGCCACCAGCAGTGCGAGGACAGGGGCCGGCGAGCAGTACTTC. It translates to CATSSARTGAGEQYF.